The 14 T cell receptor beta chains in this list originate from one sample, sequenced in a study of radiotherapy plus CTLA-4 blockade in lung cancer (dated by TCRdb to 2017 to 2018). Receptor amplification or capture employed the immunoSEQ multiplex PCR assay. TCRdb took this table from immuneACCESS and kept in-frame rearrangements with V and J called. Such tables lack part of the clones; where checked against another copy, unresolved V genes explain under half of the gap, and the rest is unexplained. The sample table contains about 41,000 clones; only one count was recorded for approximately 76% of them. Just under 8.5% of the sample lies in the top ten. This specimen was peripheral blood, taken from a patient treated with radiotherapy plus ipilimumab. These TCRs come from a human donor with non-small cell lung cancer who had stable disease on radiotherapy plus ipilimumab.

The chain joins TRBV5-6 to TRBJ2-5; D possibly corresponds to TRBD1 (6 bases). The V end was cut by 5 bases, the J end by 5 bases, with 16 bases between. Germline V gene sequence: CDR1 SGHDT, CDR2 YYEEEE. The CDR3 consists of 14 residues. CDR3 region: CASRRGQPRETQYF. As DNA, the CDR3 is TGTGCCAGCAGGCGAGGACAGCCTAGGGAGACCCAGTACTTC.

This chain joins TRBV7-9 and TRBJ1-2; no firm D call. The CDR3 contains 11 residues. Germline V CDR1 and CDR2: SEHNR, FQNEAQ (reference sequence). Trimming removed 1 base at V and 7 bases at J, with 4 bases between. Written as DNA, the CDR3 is TGTGCCAGCAGCTTAGAGGGTGGCTACACCTTC. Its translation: CASSLEGGYTF.

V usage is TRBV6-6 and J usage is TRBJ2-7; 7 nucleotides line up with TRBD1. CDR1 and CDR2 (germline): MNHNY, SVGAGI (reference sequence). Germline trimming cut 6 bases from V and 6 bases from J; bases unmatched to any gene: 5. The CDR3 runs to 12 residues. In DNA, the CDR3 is TGTGCCAGCAGCCGAGACAGGGCCGAGCAGTACTTC. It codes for CASSRDRAEQYF.

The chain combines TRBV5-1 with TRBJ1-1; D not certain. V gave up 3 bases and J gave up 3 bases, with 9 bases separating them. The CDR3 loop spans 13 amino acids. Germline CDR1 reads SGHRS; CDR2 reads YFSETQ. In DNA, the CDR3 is TGCGCCAGCAGCTCCAATTGGGACACTGAAGCTTTCTTT. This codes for CASSSNWDTEAFF. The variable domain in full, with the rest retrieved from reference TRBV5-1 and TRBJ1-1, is KAGVTQTPRYLIKTRGQQVTLSCSPISGHRSVSWYQQTPGQGLQFLFEYFSETQRNKGNFPGRFSGRQFSNSRSEMNVSTLELGDSALYLCASSSNWDTEAFFGQGTRLTVV.

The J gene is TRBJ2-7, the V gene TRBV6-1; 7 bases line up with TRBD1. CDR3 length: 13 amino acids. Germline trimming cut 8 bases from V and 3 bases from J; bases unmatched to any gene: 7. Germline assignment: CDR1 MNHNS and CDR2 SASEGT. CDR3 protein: CASSGQFHYEQYV. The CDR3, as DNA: TGTGCCAGCTCGGGACAGTTCCACTACGAGCAGTACGTC.

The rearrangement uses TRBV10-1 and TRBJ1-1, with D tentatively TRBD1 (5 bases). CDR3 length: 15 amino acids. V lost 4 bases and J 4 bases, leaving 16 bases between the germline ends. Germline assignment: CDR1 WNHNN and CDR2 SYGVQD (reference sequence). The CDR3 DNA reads TGCGCCAGCAGTGGTTCTCAGACGAGGGGCACTGAAGCTTTCTTT. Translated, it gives CASSGSQTRGTEAFF.

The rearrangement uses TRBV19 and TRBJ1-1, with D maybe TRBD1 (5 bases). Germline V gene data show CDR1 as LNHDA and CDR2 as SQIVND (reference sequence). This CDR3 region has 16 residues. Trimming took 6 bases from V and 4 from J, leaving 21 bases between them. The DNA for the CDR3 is TGTGCCAGTAGACCGACAGACGAGATAGTTGGCACTGAAGCTTTCTTT. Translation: CASRPTDEIVGTEAFF.

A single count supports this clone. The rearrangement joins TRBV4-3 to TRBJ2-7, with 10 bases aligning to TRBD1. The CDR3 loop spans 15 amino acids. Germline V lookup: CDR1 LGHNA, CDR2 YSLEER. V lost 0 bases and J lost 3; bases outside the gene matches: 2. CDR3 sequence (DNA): TGCGCCAGCAGCCAAGAGGGGACAGGGGACTACGAGCAGTACTTC. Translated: CASSQEGTGDYEQYF.

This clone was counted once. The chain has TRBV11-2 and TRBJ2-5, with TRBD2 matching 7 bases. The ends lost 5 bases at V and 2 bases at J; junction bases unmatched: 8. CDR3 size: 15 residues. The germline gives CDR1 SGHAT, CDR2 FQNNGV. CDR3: CASSQMPGLQETQYF. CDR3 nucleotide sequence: TGTGCCAGCAGCCAAATGCCGGGACTACAAGAGACCCAGTACTTC.

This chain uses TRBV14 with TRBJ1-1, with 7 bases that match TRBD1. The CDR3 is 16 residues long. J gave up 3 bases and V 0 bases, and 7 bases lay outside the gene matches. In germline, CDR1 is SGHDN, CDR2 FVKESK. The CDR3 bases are TGTGCCAGCAGCCAAGACGGGTCAGGGGGAGACACTGAAGCTTTCTTT. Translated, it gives CASSQDGSGGDTEAFF. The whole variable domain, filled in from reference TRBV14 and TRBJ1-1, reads EAGVTQFPSHSVIEKGQTVTLRCDPISGHDNLYWYRRVMGKEIKFLLHFVKESKQDESGMPNNRFLAERTGGTYSTLKVQPAELEDSGVYFCASSQDGSGGDTEAFFGQGTRLTVV.

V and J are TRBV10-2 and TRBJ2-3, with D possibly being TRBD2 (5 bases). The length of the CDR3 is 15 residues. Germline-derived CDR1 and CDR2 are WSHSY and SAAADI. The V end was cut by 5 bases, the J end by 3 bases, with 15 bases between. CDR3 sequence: CASSLGLSSTDTQYF. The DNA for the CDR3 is TGCGCCAGCAGTCTCGGACTCTCCTCTACAGATACGCAGTATTTT.

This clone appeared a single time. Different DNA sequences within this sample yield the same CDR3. CDR3 amino acids: CAWSVGGDQPQHF. CDR3 bases: TGTGCCTGGAGTGTAGGGGGGGACCAGCCCCAGCATTTT. The chain uses TRBV30 and TRBJ1-5, with a tentative D call TRBD1 (6 bases). The germline V and J ends were trimmed by 0 bases and 7 bases, with 10 bases remaining between them. The CDR3 has 13 amino acids. Germline values: CDR1 GTSNPN, CDR2 SVGIG (reference sequence).

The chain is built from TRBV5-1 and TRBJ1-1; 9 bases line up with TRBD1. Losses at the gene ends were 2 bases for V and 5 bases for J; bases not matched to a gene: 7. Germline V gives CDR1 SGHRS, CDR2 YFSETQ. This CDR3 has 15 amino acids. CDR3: CASSLQGAKGTEAFF. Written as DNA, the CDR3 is TGCGCCAGCAGCTTACAGGGGGCAAAGGGAACTGAAGCTTTCTTT. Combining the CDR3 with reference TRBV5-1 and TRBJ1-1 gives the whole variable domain KAGVTQTPRYLIKTRGQQVTLSCSPISGHRSVSWYQQTPGQGLQFLFEYFSETQRNKGNFPGRFSGRQFSNSRSEMNVSTLELGDSALYLCASSLQGAKGTEAFFGQGTRLTVV.

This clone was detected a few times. The DNA of the CDR3 is TGTGCCATCAGTGAGTCTAAAGTTACCGGGGAGCTGTTTTTT. Protein sequence: CAISESKVTGELFF. The J gene is TRBJ2-2, the V gene TRBV10-3, with D unresolved. The CDR3 is 14 residues long. Germline assignment: CDR1 ENHRY and CDR2 SYGVKD. V was pared by 0 bases and J by 5 bases, with 7 bases between.